Described below is a single T cell receptor beta chain sequence and its context. CDR3 size: 15 residues. The V gene lost 5 bases and the J gene lost 9 bases, with 23 bases spanning the gap. CDR1 SQVTM and CDR2 ANQGSEA come from the germline V gene. The entry originates in a study of cytomegalovirus exposure and HLA in healthy donors. It was with 60 Vbeta and 13 Jbeta primers that the PCR ran. The method was immunoSEQ multiplex PCR; TCRdb's version includes in-frame clones alone and lacks a portion of them. The repertoire holds 150,000 to 200,000 clones, with 60% to 75% as singletons. Input material: PBMCs. This TCR came from a woman between 45 and 60 years old in good health and CMV-seropositive. The V and J genes are TRBV29-1 and TRBJ2-1; a possible D gene is TRBD1 (6 bases). The CDR3 loop reads CSVSRQVRDFGEQFF. The CDR3 nucleotides are TGCAGCGTTAGTCGACAGGTCCGGGATTTTGGTGAGCAGTTCTTC.